These T cell receptor beta chains were read from a single sample in a study of blood T cell repertoires in COVID-19. TCRdb keeps only in-frame clones here, not all; method: immunoSEQ multiplex PCR. Altogether 45,000 to 65,000 clones are present, about 90% being singletons, with the ten largest covering around 5.5%. Sequencing was done on a sample of peripheral blood. The source of these receptors is an elderly man in a cohort sampled during active COVID-19. The CDR3 runs from the conserved cysteine through the conserved F or W. A D gene is named only where the DNA matches it firmly. Rows may omit the clone size; those that give it use once, few, many or a size class.

cdr3_aa	cdr3_nt	clone_size	v_call	j_call	d_call
CASSLGTQETQYF	TGTGCCAGCAGCCTCGGGACTCAAGAGACCCAGTACTTC	.	TRBV7-9	TRBJ2-5	.
CASSLVASGSYNEQFF	TGCGCCAGCAGCTTGGTCGCTAGCGGGTCATACAATGAGCAGTTCTTC	.	TRBV5-1	TRBJ2-1	TRBD2
CASRRPTGWNTEAFF	TGTGCCAGCAGGAGGCCAACAGGGTGGAACACTGAAGCTTTCTTT	.	TRBV6-5	TRBJ1-1	.
CASSQFGQGTGYGETQYF	TGTGCCAGCAGCCAGTTTGGCCAAGGGACAGGGTATGGTGAGACCCAGTACTTC	.	TRBV3-1/TRBV3-2	TRBJ2-5	TRBD1
CASSRTDSSHSPLHF	TGTGCCAGCTCACGAACCGACAGTTCCCATTCACCCCTCCACTTT	.	TRBV18	TRBJ1-6	.
CASSSRRGQETQYF	TGTGCCAGCAGCTCACGAAGGGGGCAAGAGACCCAGTACTTC	.	TRBV7-2	TRBJ2-5	.
CASSIQGASHGYTF	TGTGCCAGTAGTATTCAGGGGGCGTCCCATGGCTACACCTTC	few	TRBV19	TRBJ1-2	TRBD1
CASSFGQYSNQPQHF	TGTGCCAGCAGCTTCGGACAGTATAGCAATCAGCCCCAGCATTTT	.	TRBV5-6	TRBJ1-5	.
CASSLTSGSYNEQFF	TGTGCCAGCAGCCTGACTAGCGGGAGTTACAATGAGCAGTTCTTC	.	TRBV3-1/TRBV3-2	TRBJ2-1	TRBD2
CASSLNPRAGGREQYF	TGTGCCAGCAGCTTAAATCCTCGAGCGGGGGGGCGGGAGCAGTACTTC	.	TRBV7-2	TRBJ2-7	TRBD2
CASSLRQGYTEAFF	TGTGCCAGCAGCTTGAGACAGGGGTATACTGAAGCTTTCTTT	.	TRBV5-4	TRBJ1-1	TRBD1
CAADSQETQYF	TGTGCCGCGGACAGTCAAGAGACCCAGTACTTC	.	TRBV19	TRBJ2-5	.
CASSGLRTGGDTEAFF	TGTGCCAGCAGTGGGTTACGGACAGGGGGTGACACTGAAGCTTTCTTT	.	TRBV6-1	TRBJ1-1	TRBD1
CASSKLGTRGDTQYF	TGTGCCAGTAGCAAACTAGGAACCCGCGGAGATACGCAGTATTTT	.	TRBV19	TRBJ2-3	.
CASSTRTGPETQYF	TGTGCCAGCAGCACCCGTACAGGTCCGGAGACCCAGTACTTC	.	TRBV5-4	TRBJ2-5	.
CASSQEMQGNQPQHF	TGCGCCAGCAGCCAAGAGATGCAGGGAAATCAGCCCCAGCATTTT	.	TRBV4-1	TRBJ1-5	.
CARGSPNTGELFF	TGTGCCAGGGGGAGCCCTAACACCGGGGAGCTGTTTTTT	large	TRBV2	TRBJ2-2	.
CASSEKGRYGYTF	TGTGCCAGCAGTGAGAAGGGGAGGTATGGCTACACCTTC	.	TRBV27	TRBJ1-2	.
CASSTDTNTEAFF	TGTGCCAGCTCAACGGACACGAACACTGAAGCTTTCTTT	.	TRBV18	TRBJ1-1	.
CASSLGPGELFF	TGTGCCAGCTCCCTGGGGCCCGGGGAGCTGTTTTTT	.	TRBV13	TRBJ2-2	.
CASSQVSAGGSYNEQFF	TGTGCCAGCAGCCAAGTGTCGGCGGGGGGGTCCTACAATGAGCAGTTCTTC	.	TRBV4-2	TRBJ2-1	TRBD2
CASSLYSQPQHF	TGTGCCAGCAGCTTATATTCTCAGCCCCAGCATTTT	.	TRBV7-2	TRBJ1-5	.
CASSQDLGQGADTQYF	TGTGCCAGCAGCCAAGATCTAGGACAGGGGGCAGATACGCAGTATTTT	.	TRBV3-1/TRBV3-2	TRBJ2-3	TRBD1
CASSTGTGTNSPLHF	TGTGCCAGCAGTACCGGGACAGGGACGAATTCACCCCTCCACTTT	.	TRBV2	TRBJ1-6	TRBD1
CASSLTQKSNYGYTF	TGTGCCAGCAGCTTAACGCAGAAAAGTAACTATGGCTACACCTTC	.	TRBV11-2	TRBJ1-2	.
CASSITGGRWQPQHF	TGTGCCAGTAGTATCACCGGGGGGCGGTGGCAGCCCCAGCATTTT	.	TRBV19	TRBJ1-5	.
CAGVAGFTDTQYF	TGTGCCGGTGTAGCGGGATTCACAGATACGCAGTATTTT	.	TRBV7-9	TRBJ2-3	TRBD2
CASSFRTSGTGNEQFF	TGTGCCAGCAGCTTTAGGACTAGCGGGACAGGGAATGAGCAGTTCTTC	.	TRBV5-6	TRBJ2-1	TRBD2
CATPSGDRQETQYF	TGTGCCACCCCCTCCGGGGACAGACAAGAGACCCAGTACTTC	.	TRBV24-1	TRBJ2-5	TRBD1
CASIPAGVNTEAFF	TGTGCCAGCATTCCCGCAGGGGTGAACACTGAAGCTTTCTTT	few	TRBV6-6	TRBJ1-1	.
CASSLLRSSTEAFF	TGTGCCAGCAGCTTATTGCGGAGCAGCACTGAAGCTTTCTTT	.	TRBV11-1	TRBJ1-1	.
CASSWGTGDDTQYF	TGCGCCAGCAGCTGGGGGACAGGGGATGATACGCAGTATTTT	.	TRBV5-1	TRBJ2-3	TRBD1
CASSYSTGIAGELFF	TGTGCCAGCAGTTACTCGACAGGGATCGCCGGGGAGCTGTTTTTT	.	TRBV6-5	TRBJ2-2	TRBD1
CASSPGLTSTDTQYF	TGTGCCAGCAGCCCGGGACTAACAAGCACAGATACGCAGTATTTT	.	TRBV11-1	TRBJ2-3	TRBD2
CASSGQGSGNQPQHF	TGTGCCAGCAGCGGACAGGGATCGGGCAATCAGCCCCAGCATTTT	.	TRBV6-2/TRBV6-3	TRBJ1-5	TRBD1
CAWSLGAAGELFF	TGTGCCTGGAGTCTGGGGGCGGCCGGGGAGCTGTTTTTT	.	TRBV30	TRBJ2-2	.
CASSQDRRGLQPQHF	TGCGCCAGCAGCCAAGATCGCAGGGGGCTTCAGCCCCAGCATTTT	.	TRBV4-1	TRBJ1-5	TRBD1
CAWSVLGTGGGYGYTF	TGTGCCTGGAGTGTATTAGGGACAGGGGGCGGCTATGGCTACACCTTC	once	TRBV30	TRBJ1-2	TRBD1
CASSVATGSFPGEQFF	TGTGCCAGCAGCGTAGCTACAGGCTCCTTCCCTGGGGAGCAGTTCTTC	.	TRBV9	TRBJ2-1	.
CASSLRTSGSLDNEQFF	TGTGCCAGCAGCTTGAGGACTAGCGGGAGTCTAGACAATGAGCAGTTCTTC	.	TRBV7-6	TRBJ2-1	TRBD2
CASSLEAAYEQYF	TGTGCCAGCAGCTTAGAGGCAGCCTACGAGCAGTACTTC	.	TRBV11-2	TRBJ2-7	.
CASSPRQNSYEQYF	TGTGCCAGCTCACCACGGCAGAACTCCTACGAGCAGTACTTC	.	TRBV18	TRBJ2-7	.
CASSLYDTEAFF	TGTGCCAGCAGCTTATATGACACTGAAGCTTTCTTT	.	TRBV7-2	TRBJ1-1	.
CASSQEPGQVRLHF	TGCGCCAGCAGCCAAGAACCGGGACAGGTGCGTCTTCACTTC	.	TRBV4-3	TRBJ2-4	TRBD1
CASSQAGPNYGYTF	TGTGCCAGCAGCCAGGCTGGGCCTAACTATGGCTACACCTTC	few	TRBV3-1/TRBV3-2	TRBJ1-2	.
CASSLWTGASSGNTIYF	TGTGCCAGCAGCTTATGGACAGGGGCGAGCTCTGGAAACACCATATATTTT	.	TRBV5-6	TRBJ1-3	TRBD1
CASSTNPGLLQYF	TGTGCCAGTAGTACAAACCCGGGACTCCTGCAGTATTTT	.	TRBV19	TRBJ2-3	.
CASSFYSGGHQETQYF	TGTGCCAGCAGCTTCTATAGCGGGGGCCACCAAGAGACCCAGTACTTC	once	TRBV11-2	TRBJ2-5	TRBD2
CASSLFGLGQGKGYTF	TGTGCCAGCAGCTTATTCGGTTTGGGACAGGGGAAAGGCTACACCTTC	.	TRBV5-8	TRBJ1-2	TRBD1
CASSPLWGGDTEAFF	TGTGCCAGCTCACCACTTTGGGGGGGGGACACTGAAGCTTTCTTT	once	TRBV18	TRBJ1-1	.
CASSTGQGLYGYTF	TGTGCCAGCAGTACCGGACAGGGGCTATATGGCTACACCTTC	.	TRBV6-5	TRBJ1-2	TRBD1
CASSLVGRANYGYTF	TGTGCCAGCAGCTTGGTAGGCAGGGCAAACTATGGCTACACCTTC	once	TRBV5-4	TRBJ1-2	.
CASSSASGFPSYEQYF	TGTGCCAGCAGCTCGGCTAGCGGGTTCCCCTCCTACGAGCAGTACTTC	.	TRBV7-9	TRBJ2-7	TRBD2
CASSLDPRAGYTF	TGTGCCAGCAGCCTGGACCCACGAGCGGGCTACACCTTC	once	TRBV5-4	TRBJ1-2	.
CASSPGSTGTNYGYTF	TGTGCCAGCAGCCCAGGTTCGACGGGGACTAACTATGGCTACACCTTC	few	TRBV7-8	TRBJ1-2	.
CASSRQGDYGYTF	TGTGCCAGCAGCCGACAGGGTGACTATGGCTACACCTTC	few	TRBV5-4	TRBJ1-2	TRBD1
CASSYGDRSNEKLFF	TGTGCCAGCAGTTACGGTGACAGGTCTAATGAAAAACTGTTTTTT	.	TRBV6-5	TRBJ1-4	.
CASSLRQGQGNEKLFF	TGTGCCAGCAGCCTCAGACAAGGACAGGGGAATGAAAAACTGTTTTTT	.	TRBV4-2	TRBJ1-4	TRBD1
CAWSRGSDTGELFF	TGTGCCTGGAGCAGGGGCTCGGACACCGGGGAGCTGTTTTTT	few	TRBV30	TRBJ2-2	.
CASSPDFGGGGYNEQFF	TGTGCCAGCAGTCCCGATTTTGGCGGCGGTGGCTACAATGAGCAGTTCTTC	.	TRBV2	TRBJ2-1	.